The 15 T cell receptor beta chains given below trace back to one sample, sequenced in a study of blood T cell repertoires in COVID-19 (dated by TCRdb to 2018 to 2021). Library construction relied on the immunoSEQ multiplex PCR assay. TCRdb provides this immuneACCESS table in a form limited to in-frame rearrangements. Some clones are lacking; in checked studies, under half of them reflect an unresolved V gene, and why the rest are absent is not known. A total of around 480,000 clones appear in this sample, around 90% of them only once. Roughly 0.72% of the sample lies in the top ten. The sample comprised PBMCs or T cells enriched from blood (not recorded which). The receptors derive from a woman aged 18 to 35 who had recovered from COVID-19.

The genes are TRBV4-1 and TRBJ1-4, with D perhaps TRBD1 (5 bases). The CDR3 totals 16 residues. Germline CDR1 and CDR2: MGHRA and YSYEKL. Trimming took off 1 base at V and 0 bases at J, with 9 bases between the two ends. The chain's CDR3 is CASSQARRATNEKLFF. DNA for the CDR3: TGCGCCAGCAGCCAAGCCCGCAGGGCAACTAATGAAAAACTGTTTTTT.

The DNA for the CDR3 is TGTGCCAGCAGCTCTTGGGGACAGGGGTATGAAAAACTGTTTTTT. Translating gives CASSSWGQGYEKLFF. The chain joins TRBV7-3 to TRBJ1-4; 10 nucleotides match TRBD1. The CDR3 has 15 residues. Germline V gene sequence: CDR1 SGHTA, CDR2 FQGTGA. Losses at the gene ends were 4 bases for V and 6 bases for J; bases not matched to a gene: 5.

This chain joins TRBV7-2 and TRBJ2-7; 10 bases match TRBD1. The V gene's germline CDR1 is SGHTA and CDR2 FQGNSA. The CDR3 length is 14 residues. V lost 5 bases to trimming and J lost 4 bases; unmatched junction nucleotides: 5. The CDR3 DNA is TGTGCCAGCAGCCCGACAGGGGGCAGGTACGAGCAGTACTTC. Residues: CASSPTGGRYEQYF. The full variable domain, completed using reference TRBV7-2 and TRBJ2-7, is GAGVSQSPSNKVTEKGKDVELRCDPISGHTALYWYRQSLGQGLEFLIYFQGNSAPDKSGLPSDRFSAERTGGSVSTLTIQRTQQEDSAVYLCASSPTGGRYEQYFGPGTRLTVT.

This clone was seen a few times. The J gene is TRBJ2-2, the V gene TRBV10-3; D is undetermined. Germline V gene sequence: CDR1 ENHRY, CDR2 SYGVKD. CDR3 length: 16 amino acids. The V end was cut by 0 bases, the J end by 5 bases, with 13 bases between. CDR3 DNA: TGTGCCATCAGTGAGTCGACTTCCGAGAGAACCGGGGAGCTGTTTTTT. Translation: CAISESTSERTGELFF.

This clone was found a few times. The rearrangement uses TRBV18 and TRBJ1-4, with TRBD1 matching over 7 bases. This CDR3 is built from 14 residues. Unmatched junction bases numbered 6, after V lost 3 bases and J lost 8 bases. Germline V CDR1 and CDR2: KGHSH, LQKENI. The CDR3 DNA follows: TGTGCCAGCTCACCTGCAGGGGGTGACGAAAAACTGTTTTTT. It encodes CASSPAGGDEKLFF. Filled out from reference TRBV18 and TRBJ1-4, the complete variable domain reads NAGVMQNPRHLVRRRGQEARLRCSPMKGHSHVYWYRQLPEEGLKFMVYLQKENIIDESGMPKERFSAEFPKEGPSILRIQQVVRGDSAAYFCASSPAGGDEKLFFGSGTQLSVL.

The chain combines TRBV11-3 with TRBJ2-5; D is possibly TRBD1 (5 bases). The CDR3 has 12 amino acids. The germline V and J ends were trimmed by 5 bases and 7 bases, with 11 bases remaining between them. The germline gives CDR1 SGHNT, CDR2 YENEEA. CDR3: CASSPDQGTQYF. The CDR3 DNA is TGTGCCAGCAGCCCTGATCAGGGGACCCAGTACTTC.

Note on this clone: Different DNA sequences within this sample yield the same CDR3. The V gene is TRBV12-3 or TRBV12-4, the J gene TRBJ1-2; tentative D call: TRBD1 (6 bases). V lost 6 bases, J lost 1 base, and 9 bases lay in between. This CDR3 has 13 amino acids. The CDR3 loop reads CASSSGVNYGYTF. In DNA, the CDR3 is TGTGCCAGCAGCTCAGGGGTTAACTATGGCTACACCTTC.

This clone appeared a few times. Written as DNA, the CDR3 is TGTGCCAGCAGTTACGGGAGGGGCTCCTACGAGCAGTACTTC. This translates into CASSYGRGSYEQYF. The rearrangement joins TRBV6-5 to TRBJ2-7, with 7 bases fitting TRBD2. After removal of 2 bases from V and 0 bases from J, the junction contained 1 base not matched to a gene. The CDR3 sequence is 14 residues long. From germline, CDR1 is MNHEY and CDR2 SVGAGI.

The V gene is TRBV4-1, the J gene TRBJ1-4, with no clear D. This CDR3 spans 17 amino acids. Trimming cost V 1 base and J 8 bases, with 20 bases left between them. Germline CDR1 is MGHRA and CDR2 is YSYEKL. The CDR3 here is CASSQVNWAGNGEKLFF. The CDR3 bases are TGCGCCAGCAGCCAAGTCAATTGGGCGGGTAATGGGGAAAAACTGTTTTTT.

In its sample, this clone was seen a few times. Other DNA sequences in this specimen translate into the identical CDR3. The chain recombines TRBV6-6 with TRBJ2-7; weak D call: TRBD1 (6 bases). Per the germline V gene, CDR1 is MNHNY and CDR2 is SVGAGI (reference sequence). This CDR3 has 13 residues. V gave up 0 bases and J gave up 10 bases, with 13 bases separating them. The CDR3 protein is CASSYSSGAEQYF. The CDR3 DNA reads as TGTGCCAGCAGTTACTCGTCAGGGGCAGAACAGTACTTC.

The chain carries TRBV5-6 and TRBJ2-2; maybe TRBD1 (5 bases). V lost 7 bases to trimming and J lost 1 base, with 17 bases between them. This CDR3 region has 16 residues. CDR1 and CDR2 (germline): SGHDT, YYEEEE. CDR3 in DNA: TGTGCCAGCTTCAAGGCTGAGACAGAGAACACCGGGGAGCTGTTTTTT. It specifies CASFKAETENTGELFF.

The gene calls are TRBV19 and TRBJ1-1, with D uncertain. This CDR3 has 13 amino acids. The V and J ends lost 7 bases and 5 bases respectively, with 14 bases between them. From germline, CDR1 is LNHDA and CDR2 SQIVND (reference sequence). CDR3 residues: CASIPRSETEAFF. CDR3 in DNA: TGTGCCAGTATCCCCAGGTCTGAGACTGAAGCTTTCTTT.

This chain joins TRBV5-1 and TRBJ1-2, with TRBD1 matching over 7 bases. Trimming cost V 3 bases and J 2 bases; bases outside gene matches: 1. The CDR3 covers 13 residues. Germline values: CDR1 SGHRS, CDR2 YFSETQ. CDR3 sequence reads: CASSSGGNYGYTF. CDR3 bases: TGCGCCAGCAGCTCAGGGGGAAACTATGGCTACACCTTC.

V gene TRBV11-2 combines with J gene TRBJ2-3, with 8 positions matching TRBD1. Trimming took 1 base from V and 5 from J; bases not matched to a gene: 8. Germline V lookup: CDR1 SGHAT, CDR2 FQNNGV. The CDR3 is made up of 16 amino acids. The CDR3 region has the DNA TGTGCCAGCAGCTTAGCTTCCAGGGGGCTAGTAGATACGCAGTATTTT. Encoded protein: CASSLASRGLVDTQYF.

The chain uses TRBV2 and TRBJ2-7, with TRBD1 identical over 8 bases. The CDR3 contains 13 residues. Looked up from germline, CDR1 is SNHLY and CDR2 is FYNNEI. J was trimmed by 6 bases and V by 7 bases; bases with no gene match: 8. CDR3 in amino acids: CASNSDRAVEQYF. The CDR3 DNA reads TGTGCCAGCAATTCGGACAGGGCTGTCGAGCAGTACTTC.